These 14 T cell receptor beta chains were sequenced from one sample in a study of blood T cells in healthy people across ages. Next came a second PCR, run for roughly 6 to 11 cycles, which used a sample-barcoded 5' primer along with a J-beta primer mix. TCRdb reprocessed the 5' RACE reads with MiXCR, giving one entry per CDR3 protein. The data contain about 1.7 million distinct CDR3 sequences, 28% of them singletons. Sequencing was carried out using blood. These receptors were obtained from a woman in her twenties or thirties in good health.

This clonotype showed up just a few times. The chain carries TRBV20-1 and TRBJ2-5; D call uncertain. V lost 6 bases and J 1 base, leaving 15 bases between the germline ends. Germline V gene data show CDR1 as DFQATT and CDR2 as SNEGSKA (reference sequence). CDR3 size: 14 residues. This CDR3 reads CSAHTRDGQETQYF. The CDR3 DNA reads as TGCAGTGCCCATACAAGGGATGGCCAAGAGACCCAGTACTTC.

This clonotype was seen a few times. The chain has TRBV11-2 and TRBJ2-1, with D maybe TRBD2 (5 bases). The CDR3 is 14 amino acids. Germline values: CDR1 SGHAT, CDR2 FQNNGV. Trimming stripped 1 base from V and 6 bases from J, with 10 bases between. The CDR3 here is CASSLVGALNEQFF. Here the CDR3 DNA reads TGTGCCAGCAGCTTAGTGGGAGCCCTCAATGAGCAGTTCTTC.

The chain links TRBV6-4 to TRBJ2-3, with D perhaps matching TRBD2 (5 bases). The CDR3 consists of 15 residues. CDR1 is MRHNA and CDR2 is SNTAGT in the germline V gene. Trimming cost V 6 bases and J 0 bases, with 13 bases left between them. For the CDR3, the DNA is TGTGCCAGCAGAGAAGCGGAGACTAGCACAGATACGCAGTATTTT. Translating it yields CASREAETSTDTQYF.

Points on this clonotype: One end of the junction fails to match germline, which may point to a read error. The J gene is TRBJ1-2, the V gene TRBV24-1; TRBD1 might be the D (5 bases). Germline values: CDR1 KGHDR, CDR2 SFDVKD. The CDR3 spans 15 residues. In nucleotides, the CDR3 is TGTGCCACCAGTGCCGGGGCAGAAAGGAACTATGGCAACACCTTC. It yields the protein CATSAGAERNYGNTF.

This clonotype was counted between two and nine times. This chain links TRBV20-1 with TRBJ1-2; no reliable D call. V was shortened by 0 bases and J by 7 bases, with 18 bases between the two germline ends. In germline, CDR1 is DFQATT, CDR2 SNEGSKA (reference sequence). This CDR3 comprises 15 residues. CDR3 in amino acids: CSARDPLGDRTGYTF. The CDR3 nucleotides read TGCAGTGCTAGAGACCCCCTTGGGGATCGCACTGGCTACACCTTC.

J is TRBJ2-3 and V is TRBV5-5, with a tentative D call TRBD1 (5 bases). Germline-derived CDR1 and CDR2 are SGHKS and YYEKEE (reference sequence). The ends were cut back, 4 bases at V and 0 bases at J, with 21 bases in the middle. The CDR3 contains 18 residues. CDR3 DNA: TGTGCCAGCAGCCCTTTAGGGTCCTTACAGGTTAGCACAGATACGCAGTATTTT. It encodes CASSPLGSLQVSTDTQYF.

This clonotype has at least ten counts. An end of the junction does not agree with germline; a read error may underlie this. The chain joins TRBV12-3 or TRBV12-4 to TRBJ2-3, with 8 bases that match TRBD2. The CDR3 extends over 15 amino acids. The CDR3 region is CASSLERGRSDTQYF. CDR3 DNA: TGCGCCAGCAGCTTGGAGCGGGGGCGCTCAGATACGCAGTATTTT.

This clonotype occurred a few times. The chain combines TRBV1 with TRBJ2-7; the DNA was not used to check the table's D call, TRBD1. TRBV1 counts as a pseudogene. The CDR3 runs 15 residues. The CDR3 reads CTSSQGQEYSYEQYF. The CDR3 DNA sequence: TGCACCAGCAGCCAAGGACAGGAATACTCCTACGAGCAGTACTTC.

The gene calls are TRBV29-1 and TRBJ1-2; 8 nucleotides match TRBD1. Germline trimming cut 7 bases from V and 8 bases from J; bases unmatched to any gene: 12. Germline lookup yields CDR1 SQVTM and CDR2 ANQGSEA. The CDR3 sequence is 13 residues long. The CDR3 loop reads CSDFTGGTGGYTF. The CDR3 DNA reads as TGCAGCGACTTCACAGGGGGTACGGGGGGCTACACCTTC. Together with reference TRBV29-1 and TRBJ1-2, the CDR3 gives the full variable domain: SAVISQKPSRDICQRGTSLTIQCQVDSQVTMMFWYRQQPGQSLTLIATANQGSEATYESGFVIDKFPISRPNLTFSTLTVSNMSPEDSSIYLCSDFTGGTGGYTFGSGTRLTVV.

The J gene is TRBJ1-1, the V gene TRBV2, with D hard to call. From germline, CDR1 is SNHLY and CDR2 FYNNEI. This CDR3 is built from 15 residues. V lost 6 bases and J lost 0, with 14 bases in between. CDR3 loop: CASSPLIPMNTEAFF. In nucleotides, the CDR3 is TGTGCCAGCAGCCCCCTAATACCGATGAACACTGAAGCTTTCTTT.

The chain is built from TRBV20-1 and TRBJ2-7, with TRBD2 as a possible D gene (5 bases). CDR3 length: 14 residues. The germline V and J ends were trimmed by 3 bases and 0 bases, with 12 bases remaining between them. Germline V lookup: CDR1 DFQATT, CDR2 SNEGSKA (reference sequence). CDR3 DNA: TGCAGTGCTAGTAGCGCCCGAAGCTCCTACGAGCAGTACTTC. The encoded protein is CSASSARSSYEQYF.

This clonotype was detected ten times or more. This chain joins TRBV7-2 and TRBJ2-1; 10 bases agree with TRBD2. The length of the CDR3 is 19 residues. From germline, CDR1 is SGHTA and CDR2 FQGNSA. V trimming: 6 bases; J trimming: 5 bases; junction bases outside the gene matches: 19. CDR3 nucleotides: TGTGCCAGCAGTCGAAATCTAGCGGGAGTATCCCCGTACAACAATGAGCAGTTCTTC. Its protein product is CASSRNLAGVSPYNNEQFF.

CDR3 region: CASRDRGDNEQFF. CDR3 nucleotide sequence: TGTGCCAGCAGGGACAGGGGGGACAATGAGCAGTTCTTC. This chain links TRBV27 with TRBJ2-1; 10 bases fit TRBD1. The CDR3 consists of 13 residues. Trimming removed 6 bases from V and 5 bases from J; junction bases left unmatched: 1. Per the germline V gene, CDR1 is MNHEY and CDR2 is SMNVEV (reference sequence).

The V and J genes are TRBV2 and TRBJ1-4; D gene unclear. From germline, CDR1 is SNHLY and CDR2 FYNNEI. This CDR3 contains 14 residues. With 4 bases removed from V and 4 bases from J, the gap between germline ends came to 10 bases. CDR3: CASSGKQINEKLFF. The CDR3 DNA sequence: TGTGCCAGCAGTGGCAAACAGATTAATGAAAAACTGTTTTTT.